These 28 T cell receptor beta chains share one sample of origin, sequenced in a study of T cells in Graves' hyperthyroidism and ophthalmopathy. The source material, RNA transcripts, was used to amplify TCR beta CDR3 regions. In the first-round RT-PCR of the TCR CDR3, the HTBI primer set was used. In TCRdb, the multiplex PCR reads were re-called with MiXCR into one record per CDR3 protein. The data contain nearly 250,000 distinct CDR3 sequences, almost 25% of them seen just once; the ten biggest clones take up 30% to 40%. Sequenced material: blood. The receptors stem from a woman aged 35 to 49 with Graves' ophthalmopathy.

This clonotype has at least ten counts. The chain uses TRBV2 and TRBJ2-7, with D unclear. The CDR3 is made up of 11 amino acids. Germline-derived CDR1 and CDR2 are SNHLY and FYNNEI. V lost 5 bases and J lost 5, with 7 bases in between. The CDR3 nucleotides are TGTGCCAGCAGTTATTTTGACGAGCAGTACTTC. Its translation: CASSYFDEQYF.

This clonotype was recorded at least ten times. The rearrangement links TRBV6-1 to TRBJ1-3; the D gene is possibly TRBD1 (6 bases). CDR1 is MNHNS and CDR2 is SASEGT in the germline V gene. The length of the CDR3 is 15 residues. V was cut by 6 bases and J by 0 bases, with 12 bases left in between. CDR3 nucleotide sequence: TGTGCCAGCAGCGAGACAGGAATCTCTGGAAACACCATATATTTT. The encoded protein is CASSETGISGNTIYF.

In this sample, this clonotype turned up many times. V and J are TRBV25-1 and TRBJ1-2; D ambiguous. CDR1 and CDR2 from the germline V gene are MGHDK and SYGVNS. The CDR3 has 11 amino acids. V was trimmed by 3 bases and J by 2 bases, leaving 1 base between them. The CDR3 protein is CASSENYGYTF. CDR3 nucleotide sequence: TGTGCCAGCAGTGAGAACTATGGCTACACCTTC.

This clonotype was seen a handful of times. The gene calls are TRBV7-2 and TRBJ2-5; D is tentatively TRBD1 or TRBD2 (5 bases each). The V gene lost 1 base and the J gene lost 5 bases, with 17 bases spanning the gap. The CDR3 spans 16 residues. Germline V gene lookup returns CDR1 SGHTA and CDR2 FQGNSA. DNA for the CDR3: TGTGCCAGCAGCTTAGTTGCCGGGACGATCCGGGAGACCCAGTACTTC. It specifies CASSLVAGTIRETQYF.

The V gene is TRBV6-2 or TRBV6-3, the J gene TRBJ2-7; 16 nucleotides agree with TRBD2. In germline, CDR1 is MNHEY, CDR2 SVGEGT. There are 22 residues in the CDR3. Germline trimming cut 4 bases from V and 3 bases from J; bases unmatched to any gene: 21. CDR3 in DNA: TGTGCCAGCAGTTCCCCGCGAGTTCTTGGGACTAGCGGGGGGGAATTCCTCTACGAGCAGTACTTC. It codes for CASSSPRVLGTSGGEFLYEQYF.

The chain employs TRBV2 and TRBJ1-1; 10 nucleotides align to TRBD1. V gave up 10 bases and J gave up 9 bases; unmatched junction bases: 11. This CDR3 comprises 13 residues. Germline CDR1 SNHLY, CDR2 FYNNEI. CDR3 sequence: CAIRDGQGEKAFF. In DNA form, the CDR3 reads TGTGCCATCAGGGATGGACAGGGGGAGAAAGCTTTCTTT. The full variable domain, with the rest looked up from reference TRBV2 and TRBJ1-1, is EPEVTQTPSHQVTQMGQEVILRCVPISNHLYFYWYRQILGQKVEFLVSFYNNEISEKSEIFDDQFSVERPDGSNFTLKIRSTKLEDSAMYFCAIRDGQGEKAFFGQGTRLTVV.

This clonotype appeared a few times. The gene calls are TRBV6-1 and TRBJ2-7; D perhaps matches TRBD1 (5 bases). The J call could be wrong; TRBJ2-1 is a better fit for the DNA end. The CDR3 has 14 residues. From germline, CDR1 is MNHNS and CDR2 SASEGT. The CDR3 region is CASSRLEQVYEQFF. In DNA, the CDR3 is TGTGCCAGCAGCCGTCTAGAACAGGTTTACGAGCAGTTCTTC.

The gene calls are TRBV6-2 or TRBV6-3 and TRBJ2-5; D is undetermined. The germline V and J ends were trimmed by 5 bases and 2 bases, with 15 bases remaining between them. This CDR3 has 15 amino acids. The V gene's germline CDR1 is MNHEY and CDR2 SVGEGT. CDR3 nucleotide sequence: TGTGCCAGCAGTACCAATCTCGGAACTCAAGAGACCCAGTACTTC. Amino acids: CASSTNLGTQETQYF.

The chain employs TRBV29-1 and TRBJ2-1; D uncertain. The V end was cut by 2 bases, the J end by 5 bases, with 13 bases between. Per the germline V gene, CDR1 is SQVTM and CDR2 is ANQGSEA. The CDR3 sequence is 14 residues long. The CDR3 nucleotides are TGCAGCGTTGAAAGTGAAACCAGTGACAATGAGCAGTTCTTC. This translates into CSVESETSDNEQFF.

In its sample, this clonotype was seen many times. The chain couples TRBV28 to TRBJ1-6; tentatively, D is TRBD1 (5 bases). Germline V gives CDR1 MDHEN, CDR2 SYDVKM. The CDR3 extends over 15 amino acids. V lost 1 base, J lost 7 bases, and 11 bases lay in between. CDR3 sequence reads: CASSLSRERNSPLHF. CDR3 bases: TGTGCCAGCAGTTTATCCAGGGAACGCAATTCACCCCTCCACTTT.

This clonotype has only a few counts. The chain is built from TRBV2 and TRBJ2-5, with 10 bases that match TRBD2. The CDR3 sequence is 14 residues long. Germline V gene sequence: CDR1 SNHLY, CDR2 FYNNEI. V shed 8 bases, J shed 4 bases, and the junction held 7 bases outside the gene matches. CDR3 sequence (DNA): TGTGCCAGCGGGAGGACTAGCGGTCGAGAGACCCAGTACTTC. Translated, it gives CASGRTSGRETQYF.

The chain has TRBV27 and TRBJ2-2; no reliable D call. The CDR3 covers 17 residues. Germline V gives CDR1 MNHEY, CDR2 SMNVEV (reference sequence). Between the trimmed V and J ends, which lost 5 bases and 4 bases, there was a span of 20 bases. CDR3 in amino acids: CASSPYGVVGFTGELFF. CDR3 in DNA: TGTGCCAGCAGTCCCTATGGGGTAGTGGGGTTCACCGGGGAGCTGTTTTTT.

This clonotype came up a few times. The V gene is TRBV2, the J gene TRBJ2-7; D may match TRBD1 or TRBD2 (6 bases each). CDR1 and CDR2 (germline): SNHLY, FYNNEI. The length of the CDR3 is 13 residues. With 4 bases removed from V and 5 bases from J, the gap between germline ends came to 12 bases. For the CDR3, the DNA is TGTGCCAGCAGTGCGGGGGCGAAGGACGAGCAGTACTTC. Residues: CASSAGAKDEQYF.

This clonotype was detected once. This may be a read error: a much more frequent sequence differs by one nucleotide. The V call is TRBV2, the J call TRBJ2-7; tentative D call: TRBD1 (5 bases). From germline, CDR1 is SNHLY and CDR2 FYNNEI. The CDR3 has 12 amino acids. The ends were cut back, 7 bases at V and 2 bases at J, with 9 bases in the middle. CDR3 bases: TGTGCCAGCAACAGGTATGCCTACGAGCAGTACTTC. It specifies CASNRYAYEQYF.

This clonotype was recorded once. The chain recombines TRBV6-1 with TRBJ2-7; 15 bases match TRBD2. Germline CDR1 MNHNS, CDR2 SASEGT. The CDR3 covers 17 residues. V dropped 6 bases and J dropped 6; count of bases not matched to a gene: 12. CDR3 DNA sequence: TGTGCCAGCAGCAACCATCGGACTAGCGGGAGGGGGGCCGAGCAGTACTTC. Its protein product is CASSNHRTSGRGAEQYF.

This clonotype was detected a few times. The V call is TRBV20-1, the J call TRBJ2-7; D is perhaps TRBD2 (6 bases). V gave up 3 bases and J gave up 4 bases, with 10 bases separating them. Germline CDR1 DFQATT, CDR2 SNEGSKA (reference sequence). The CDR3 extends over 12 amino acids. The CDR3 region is CSASSGPYEQYF. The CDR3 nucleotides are TGCAGTGCTAGTAGCGGACCTTACGAGCAGTACTTC.

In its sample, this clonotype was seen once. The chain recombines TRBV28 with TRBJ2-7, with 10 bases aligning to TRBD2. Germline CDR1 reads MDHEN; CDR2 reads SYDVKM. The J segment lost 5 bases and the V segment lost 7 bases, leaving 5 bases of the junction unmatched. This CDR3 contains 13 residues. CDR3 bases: TGTGCCAGCATGAGACTAGCGGGTCACGAGCAGTACTTC. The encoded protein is CASMRLAGHEQYF.

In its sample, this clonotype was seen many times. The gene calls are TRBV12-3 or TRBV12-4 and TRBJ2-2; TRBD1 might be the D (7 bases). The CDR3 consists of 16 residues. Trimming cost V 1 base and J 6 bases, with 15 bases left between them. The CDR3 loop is CASSLGGGGISGELFF. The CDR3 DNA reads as TGTGCCAGCAGTTTAGGAGGGGGCGGGATATCCGGGGAGCTGTTTTTT.

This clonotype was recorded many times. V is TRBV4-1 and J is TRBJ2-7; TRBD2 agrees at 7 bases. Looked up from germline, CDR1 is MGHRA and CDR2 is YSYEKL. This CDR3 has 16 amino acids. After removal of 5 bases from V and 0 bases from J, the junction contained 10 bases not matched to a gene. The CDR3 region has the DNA TGCGCCAGCAGCTTTCTCCCTAGCGGCGACTCCTACGAGCAGTACTTC. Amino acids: CASSFLPSGDSYEQYF.

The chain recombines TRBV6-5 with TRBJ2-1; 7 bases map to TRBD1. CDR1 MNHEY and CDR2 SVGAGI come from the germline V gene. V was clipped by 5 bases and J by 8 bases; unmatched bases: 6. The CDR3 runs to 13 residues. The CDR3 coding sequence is TGTGCCAGCAGTATGACAGGGTGGGATGAGCAGTTCTTC. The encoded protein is CASSMTGWDEQFF.

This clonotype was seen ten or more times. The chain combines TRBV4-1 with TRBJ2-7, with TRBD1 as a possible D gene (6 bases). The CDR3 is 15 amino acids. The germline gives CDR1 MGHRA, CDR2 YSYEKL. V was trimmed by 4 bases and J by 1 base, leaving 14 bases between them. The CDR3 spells CASSPLSGQSYEQYF. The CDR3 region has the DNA TGCGCCAGCAGCCCCTTGTCCGGACAGTCCTACGAGCAGTACTTC.

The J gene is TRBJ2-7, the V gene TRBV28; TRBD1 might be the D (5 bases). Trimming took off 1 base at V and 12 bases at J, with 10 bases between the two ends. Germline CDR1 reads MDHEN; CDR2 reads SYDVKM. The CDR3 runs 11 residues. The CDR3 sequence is CASSLSSGLYF. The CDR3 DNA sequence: TGTGCCAGCAGTTTATCGTCAGGGTTGTACTTC. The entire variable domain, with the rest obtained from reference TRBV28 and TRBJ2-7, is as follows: DVKVTQSSRYLVKRTGEKVFLECVQDMDHENMFWYRQDPGLGLRLIYFSYDVKMKEKGDIPEGYSVSREKKERFSLILESASTNQTSMYLCASSLSSGLYFGPGTRLTVT.

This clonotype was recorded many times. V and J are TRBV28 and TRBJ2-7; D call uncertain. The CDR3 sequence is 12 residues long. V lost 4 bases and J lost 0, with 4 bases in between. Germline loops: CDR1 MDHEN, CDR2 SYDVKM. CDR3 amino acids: CASSWSSYEQYF. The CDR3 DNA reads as TGTGCCAGCAGTTGGAGCTCCTACGAGCAGTACTTC.

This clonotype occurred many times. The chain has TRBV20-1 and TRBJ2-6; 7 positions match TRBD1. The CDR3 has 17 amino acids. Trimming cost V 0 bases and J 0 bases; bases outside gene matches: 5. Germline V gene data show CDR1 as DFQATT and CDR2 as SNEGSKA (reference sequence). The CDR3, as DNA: TGCAGTGCTAGAGATGCGACAGGGAGCTCTGGGGCCAACGTCCTGACTTTC. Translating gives CSARDATGSSGANVLTF.

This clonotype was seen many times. CDR3 residues: CASSTWAGQPQHF. DNA of the CDR3: TGTGCCAGTAGTACCTGGGCTGGCCAGCCCCAGCATTTT. The chain has TRBV19 and TRBJ1-5; D call uncertain. This CDR3 region has 13 residues. V shed 4 bases and J shed 7 bases, with 11 bases lying between them. Germline V gene lookup returns CDR1 LNHDA and CDR2 SQIVND (reference sequence).

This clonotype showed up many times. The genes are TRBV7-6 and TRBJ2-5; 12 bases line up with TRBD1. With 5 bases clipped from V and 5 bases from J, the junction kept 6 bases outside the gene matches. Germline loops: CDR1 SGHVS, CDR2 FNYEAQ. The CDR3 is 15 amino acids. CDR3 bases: TGTGCCAGCAGCGCCGGGACAGGGGGCGTTGAGACCCAGTACTTC. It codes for CASSAGTGGVETQYF.

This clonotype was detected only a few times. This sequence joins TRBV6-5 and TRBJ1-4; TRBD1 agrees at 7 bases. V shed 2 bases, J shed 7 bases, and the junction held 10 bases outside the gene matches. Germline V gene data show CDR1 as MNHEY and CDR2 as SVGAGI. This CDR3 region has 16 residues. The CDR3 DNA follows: TGTGCCAGCAGTTACCGCGGGAGGGGGCGTGGTGAAAAACTGTTTTTT. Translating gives CASSYRGRGRGEKLFF.

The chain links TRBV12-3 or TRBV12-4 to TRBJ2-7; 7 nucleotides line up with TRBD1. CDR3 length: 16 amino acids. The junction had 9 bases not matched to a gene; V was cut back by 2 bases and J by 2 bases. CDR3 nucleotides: TGTGCCAGCAGTTTAACTGGGGCCGGGACAGCCTACGAGCAGTACTTC. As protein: CASSLTGAGTAYEQYF.